This is a list of T cell receptor beta chains from one sample in a study of response to subunit inactivated influenza vaccine. TCRdb reprocessed the RT-PCR reads via MiXCR and lists one record per CDR3 protein. This table has around 470,000 distinct CDR3 sequences, 6% to 9% appearing once. The sample in question was PBMCs from blood, obtained roughly 24 months after vaccination. The receptor source for this set is a man between 50 and 69 years old who received an inactivated influenza vaccine. Both conserved end residues are part of each CDR3. A D gene is named only where the DNA matches it firmly. For some rows the clone size is stated as once, few or many, or as a class when expanded; others skip it.

D: .
J: TRBJ1-5
size: few
V: TRBV28
CDR3: CASRVHSNQPQHF
DNA: TGTGCCAGCAGAGTTCATAGCAATCAGCCCCAGCATTTT

D: .
J: TRBJ1-5
size: .
V: TRBV6-2/TRBV6-3
CDR3: CASSYSKSGVLRSNQPQHF
DNA: TGTGCCAGCAGTTACTCGAAGAGTGGGGTATTGCGGAGCAATCAGCCCCAGCATTTT

D: TRBD2
J: TRBJ2-3
size: many
V: TRBV7-9
CDR3: CASSPAAGGTIDTQYF
DNA: TGTGCCAGCAGCCCCGCTGCGGGGGGGACCATAGATACGCAGTATTTT

D: .
J: TRBJ2-3
size: few
V: TRBV27
CDR3: CASSLSFIGRATETADTQYF
DNA: TGTGCCAGCAGTTTATCCTTTATAGGGCGTGCAACTGAGACGGCAGATACGCAGTATTTT

D: .
J: TRBJ2-6
size: .
V: TRBV19
CDR3: CAFRDVRSGANVLTF
DNA: TGTGCCTTCCGGGACGTTCGATCTGGGGCCAACGTCCTGACTTTC

D: .
J: TRBJ2-4
size: few
V: TRBV29-1
CDR3: CSVADGVKNIQYF
DNA: TGCAGCGTAGCGGATGGCGTCAAAAACATTCAGTACTTC

D: .
J: TRBJ1-2
size: many
V: TRBV5-1
CDR3: CASSPGRSMDYTF
DNA: TGCGCCAGCAGCCCGGGGAGAAGTATGGACTACACCTTC

D: .
J: TRBJ1-1
size: many
V: TRBV12-3/TRBV12-4
CDR3: CASSYKSANTEAFF
DNA: TGTGCCAGCAGTTACAAATCAGCGAACACTGAAGCTTTCTTT

D: .
J: TRBJ2-3
size: few
V: TRBV4-1
CDR3: CASSQDPSTDTQYF
DNA: TGCGCCAGCAGCCAAGATCCCAGCACAGATACGCAGTATTTT

D: TRBD1
J: TRBJ2-5
size: .
V: TRBV5-1
CDR3: CASSTTGGGMETQYF
DNA: TGCGCCAGCAGCACCACAGGGGGCGGGATGGAGACCCAGTACTTC

D: TRBD1
J: TRBJ1-3
size: few
V: TRBV4-3
CDR3: CASSQEFVTGTGNTIYF
DNA: TGCGCCAGCAGCCAAGAATTCGTGACAGGGACTGGAAACACCATATATTTT

D: .
J: TRBJ1-4
size: few
V: TRBV29-1
CDR3: CSGGNMGNEKLFF
DNA: TGCAGCGGAGGGAACATGGGTAATGAAAAACTGTTTTTT

D: TRBD1
J: TRBJ2-2
size: few
V: TRBV12-3/TRBV12-4
CDR3: CASSPGTGGNTGELFF
DNA: TGTGCCAGCAGTCCGGGGACAGGGGGCAACACCGGGGAGCTGTTTTTT

D: .
J: TRBJ2-3
size: few
V: TRBV5-1
CDR3: CASSTGGNTQYF
DNA: TGCGCCAGCAGCACCGGGGGAAATACGCAGTATTTT

D: TRBD1
J: TRBJ1-5
size: few
V: TRBV15
CDR3: CATSPGQGNLLNQPQHF
DNA: TGTGCCACCAGTCCGGGACAGGGCAATTTGTTGAATCAGCCCCAGCATTTT

D: .
J: TRBJ2-6
size: few
V: TRBV10-3
CDR3: CAISDQNTRGTGANVLTF
DNA: TGTGCCATCAGTGACCAAAATACTAGGGGCACCGGGGCCAACGTCCTGACTTTC

D: TRBD1
J: TRBJ1-5
size: few
V: TRBV24-1
CDR3: CATSDSGQGARQPQHF
DNA: TGTGCCACCAGTGACTCGGGACAGGGGGCCAGGCAGCCCCAGCATTTT

D: .
J: TRBJ2-1
size: .
V: TRBV20-1
CDR3: CSAPLSNEQFF
DNA: TGCAGTGCGCCACTATCAAATGAGCAGTTCTTC

D: .
J: TRBJ2-5
size: many
V: TRBV9
CDR3: CASSVGVRETQYF
DNA: TGTGCCAGCAGCGTAGGGGTTCGGGAGACCCAGTACTTC

D: TRBD2
J: TRBJ2-5
size: many
V: TRBV20-1
CDR3: CSAAHGTKQETQYF
DNA: TGCAGTGCGGCCCACGGGACTAAACAAGAGACCCAGTACTTC

D: TRBD2
J: TRBJ2-1
size: once
V: TRBV11-2
CDR3: CASSLAGGRFPVF
DNA: TGTGCCAGCAGCTTAGCGGGGGGGCGTTTTCCAGTCTTC

D: TRBD2
J: TRBJ2-5
size: few
V: TRBV11-2
CDR3: CASSLKVPLADLETQYF
DNA: TGTGCCAGCAGCCTGAAGGTTCCGCTAGCGGACCTTGAGACCCAGTACTTC

D: .
J: TRBJ1-1
size: few
V: TRBV5-6
CDR3: CASSRPIGTEAFF
DNA: TGTGCCAGCAGCCGACCTATCGGGACTGAAGCTTTCTTT

D: .
J: TRBJ2-2
size: .
V: TRBV20-1
CDR3: CSAMRGANTGELFF
DNA: TGCAGTGCTATGCGAGGGGCGAACACCGGGGAGCTGTTTTTT

D: .
J: TRBJ2-7
size: few
V: TRBV6-2/TRBV6-3
CDR3: CASSYPGNEQYF
DNA: TGTGCCAGCAGTTACCCCGGGAACGAGCAGTACTTC

D: .
J: TRBJ2-5
size: many
V: TRBV7-2
CDR3: CASRHGSQETQYF
DNA: TGTGCCAGCAGACATGGGAGCCAAGAGACCCAGTACTTC

D: .
J: TRBJ1-5
size: many
V: TRBV19
CDR3: CASNNPLGRSNQPQHF
DNA: TGTGCCAGTAACAACCCCTTGGGCCGAAGCAATCAGCCCCAGCATTTT

D: .
J: TRBJ1-2
size: few
V: TRBV12-3/TRBV12-4
CDR3: CASSLAGLYGYTF
DNA: TGTGCCAGCAGTTTAGCAGGGCTCTATGGCTACACCTTC